The 21 T cell receptor beta chains in this list originate from one sample, sequenced in a study of T cells in Graves' hyperthyroidism and ophthalmopathy. From RNA transcripts, TCR beta CDR3 regions were amplified. The HTBI primer set served for first-round RT-PCR of the TCR CDR3. TCRdb re-derived calls from the multiplex PCR reads in MiXCR, one entry per CDR3 protein. The sample consists of hundreds of thousands of distinct CDR3 sequences, less than 20% of them appearing once. The sample consisted of blood. The receptors come from a woman between 18 and 29 years old with Graves' hyperthyroidism.

Concerning this clonotype: This may be a read error: a much more frequent sequence differs by one nucleotide. The chain is built from TRBV12-3 or TRBV12-4 and TRBJ2-3; 7 bases are shared with TRBD1. This CDR3 has 13 amino acids. Written as DNA, the CDR3 is TGTGCCGGCAGTTTTTCGGGACAGGATACGCAGTATTTT. Protein sequence: CAGSFSGQDTQYF.

This clonotype was counted between two and nine times. The V gene is TRBV10-1, the J gene TRBJ2-1; no definite D call. CDR1 and CDR2 (germline): WNHNN, SYGVQD (reference sequence). CDR3 length: 14 amino acids. Trimming stripped 0 bases from V and 2 bases from J, with 5 bases between. The CDR3 is CASSESRPYNEQFF. CDR3 sequence (DNA): TGCGCCAGCAGTGAGTCAAGGCCCTACAATGAGCAGTTCTTC.

The CDR3 DNA sequence: TGTGCCAGCGAATTGGCTTTCTTT. Encoded protein: CASELAFF. The V call is TRBV7-9, the J call TRBJ1-1; D unclear. The CDR3 sequence is 8 residues long. CDR1 and CDR2 (germline): SEHNR, FQNEAQ (reference sequence). Trimming took 8 bases from V and 11 from J, leaving 6 bases between them. The entire variable domain, with the rest obtained from reference TRBV7-9 and TRBJ1-1, is as follows: DTGVSQNPRHKITKRGQNVTFRCDPISEHNRLYWYRQTLGQGPEFLTYFQNEAQLEKSRLLSDRFSAERPKGSFSTLEIQRTEQGDSAMYLCASELAFFGQGTRLTVV.

This clonotype occurred many times. CDR3 in amino acids: CASSLEREVGTQYF. The CDR3 bases are TGCGCCAGCAGCTTGGAGCGGGAGGTTGGGACCCAGTACTTC. This rearrangement joins TRBV5-1 to TRBJ2-5; TRBD2 matches 9 bases. The CDR3 runs 14 residues. Germline trimming cut 0 bases from V and 7 bases from J; bases unmatched to any gene: 4. CDR1 and CDR2 from the germline V gene are SGHRS and YFSETQ.

The table lists this clonotype with many counts. The chain employs TRBV6-1 and TRBJ2-5; D possibly uses TRBD1 or TRBD2 (6 bases each). Trimming stripped 8 bases from V and 4 bases from J, with 17 bases between. The germline V gene encodes CDR1 MNHNS and CDR2 SASEGT. The CDR3 covers 14 residues. CDR3 DNA: TGTGCCAGCGGGGGGCGGGGATGGGTAGAGACCCAGTACTTC. Amino acid sequence: CASGGRGWVETQYF.

V is TRBV7-2 and J is TRBJ2-1, with D possibly TRBD1 on 6 matching bases. The length of the CDR3 is 15 residues. V gave up 4 bases and J gave up 6 bases, with 16 bases separating them. Germline CDR1 is SGHTA and CDR2 is FQGNSA. The CDR3 DNA is TGTGCCAGCAGCTCAGGACAGTCCCTTGGCAATGAGCAGTTCTTC. The encoded protein is CASSSGQSLGNEQFF.

This clonotype showed up many times. The rearrangement links TRBV7-2 to TRBJ2-1; 11 positions agree with TRBD2. The CDR3 covers 15 residues. V shed 3 bases, J shed 7 bases, and the junction held 5 bases outside the gene matches. The germline CDR1 and CDR2 sequences are SGHTA and FQGNSA. The CDR3 loop is CASSLLAGGKNEQFF. The CDR3 nucleotides are TGTGCCAGCAGCTTGCTAGCGGGAGGAAAAAATGAGCAGTTCTTC.

This clonotype was seen at least ten times. This chain joins TRBV24-1 and TRBJ2-2; 9 bases line up with TRBD1. The V gene end was trimmed by 3 bases and the J gene end by 2 bases; junction bases not matched to a gene: 6. CDR1 is KGHDR, CDR2 SFDVKD, per germline. CDR3 length: 17 residues. This chain's CDR3 is CATSDPGTGKNTGELFF. The CDR3 DNA reads TGTGCCACCAGTGATCCCGGGACAGGGAAAAACACCGGGGAGCTGTTTTTT.

This clonotype was seen many times. This chain's CDR3 is CASSLASSTGTFSYEQYF. Written as DNA, the CDR3 is TGTGCCAGCAGCTTAGCCTCTTCTACAGGGACATTCTCCTACGAGCAGTACTTC. The chain has TRBV7-8 and TRBJ2-7; TRBD1 is a possible D gene (6 bases). Trimming pared 0 bases from V and 0 bases from J, leaving 18 bases between. Germline CDR1 SGHVS, CDR2 FQNEAQ. CDR3 size: 18 residues.

The CDR3 DNA reads as TGCAGCGCAAGTCGAGCGCGGGGGGCTCGCACAGATACGCAGTATTTT. Amino acids: CSASRARGARTDTQYF. The chain uses TRBV29-1 and TRBJ2-3; TRBD2 matches 8 bases. The trim removed 7 bases at V and 1 base at J, leaving 13 bases unmatched. The CDR3 has 16 residues. The germline gives CDR1 SQVTM, CDR2 ANQGSEA.

This clonotype appeared many times. The J gene is TRBJ2-5, the V gene TRBV2; 11 nucleotides line up with TRBD1. Trimming removed 5 bases from V and 3 bases from J; junction bases left unmatched: 5. The germline V gene encodes CDR1 SNHLY and CDR2 FYNNEI. This CDR3 has 15 amino acids. CDR3 sequence: CASSKDRGPEETQYF. CDR3 nucleotide sequence: TGTGCCAGCAGTAAGGACAGGGGGCCAGAAGAGACCCAGTACTTC.

Regarding this clonotype: Being one base from a much bigger clone, this may be a read error. The genes are TRBV28 and TRBJ1-5, with a tentative D call TRBD1 (6 bases). The CDR3 has 15 residues. Germline lookup yields CDR1 MDHEN and CDR2 SYDVKM. Trimming left V 6 bases short and J 2 bases short, with 14 bases between. CDR3 in DNA: TGTGCCAGCAGCAACAGGGCACGGTGCAATCAGCCCCAGCATTTT. Its translation: CASSNRARCNQPQHF.

V and J are TRBV19 and TRBJ2-7; 7 nucleotides align to TRBD1. The CDR3 sequence is 12 residues long. Germline assignment: CDR1 LNHDA and CDR2 SQIVND (reference sequence). J was trimmed by 6 bases and V by 5 bases; bases with no gene match: 4. In nucleotides, the CDR3 is TGTGCCAGTAGTCAGACAGGGTTCGAGCAGTACTTC. Translated: CASSQTGFEQYF. Based on the CDR3 plus reference TRBV19 and TRBJ2-7, the full variable domain is DGGITQSPKYLFRKEGQNVTLSCEQNLNHDAMYWYRQDPGQGLRLIYYSQIVNDFQKGDIAEGYSVSREKKESFPLTVTSAQKNPTAFYLCASSQTGFEQYFGPGTRLTVT.

This clonotype was seen at least ten times. V usage is TRBV29-1 and J usage is TRBJ2-7, with TRBD2 identical over 16 bases. The length of the CDR3 is 15 residues. V lost 4 bases, J lost 2 bases, and 2 bases stayed unmatched. In germline, CDR1 is SQVTM, CDR2 ANQGSEA. CDR3 DNA sequence: TGCAGCGTTGGGGGACTAGCGGGAGGGCCCTACGAGCAGTACTTC. This gives the protein CSVGGLAGGPYEQYF.

DNA for the CDR3: TGTGCCAGCAGCGAGAGTGGGACAGCGGAGACCCAGTACTTC. Translating it yields CASSESGTAETQYF. The rearrangement uses TRBV7-9 and TRBJ2-5, with TRBD1 matching 7 bases. The CDR3 covers 14 residues. Germline CDR1 SEHNR, CDR2 FQNEAQ (reference sequence). Trimming cost V 5 bases and J 5 bases; bases outside gene matches: 8.

This clonotype occurred many times. V and J are TRBV11-2 and TRBJ2-3; D is ambiguous. The V and J ends lost 6 bases and 4 bases respectively, with 5 bases between them. The CDR3 has 11 amino acids. Germline V gene data show CDR1 as SGHAT and CDR2 as FQNNGV. The CDR3 DNA reads as TGTGCCAGCAGTTTACCAGATACGCAGTATTTT. Encoded protein: CASSLPDTQYF.

The rearrangement joins TRBV7-3 to TRBJ2-7, with TRBD1 as a possible D gene (5 bases). The CDR3 is made up of 17 amino acids. The germline V and J ends were trimmed by 1 base and 0 bases, with 16 bases remaining between them. Looked up from germline, CDR1 is SGHTA and CDR2 is FQGTGA. CDR3 region: CASSLIKRGRDSYEQYF. The CDR3 nucleotides are TGTGCCAGCAGCTTAATAAAGCGCGGCAGGGACTCCTACGAGCAGTACTTC.

This clonotype was observed a handful of times. The V call is TRBV9, the J call TRBJ2-1; no clear D. The V gene lost 2 bases and the J gene lost 7 bases, with 7 bases spanning the gap. CDR3 length equals 12 residues. Germline loops: CDR1 SGDLS, CDR2 YYNGEE. DNA of the CDR3: TGTGCCAGCAGCGTCCCCGGGAATGAGCAGTTCTTC. The encoded protein is CASSVPGNEQFF.

This clonotype was counted at least ten times. The rearrangement uses TRBV6-1 and TRBJ1-6; TRBD1 agrees at 12 bases. The CDR3 spans 15 residues. With V trimmed by 5 bases and J by 8 bases, 4 bases remained unmatched. In germline, CDR1 is MNHNS, CDR2 SASEGT. Here the CDR3 DNA reads TGTGCCAGCAGTACTGGGACAGGGGGCTATTCACCCCTCCACTTT. Translated, it gives CASSTGTGGYSPLHF.

Concerning this clonotype itself: A much larger clone lies one base from this, so it may be a read error. This chain links TRBV5-5 with TRBJ2-5; D may be TRBD1 (6 bases). The CDR3 sequence is 12 residues long. The germline V gene has CDR1 SGHKS and CDR2 YYEKEE (reference sequence). The germline V and J ends were trimmed by 3 bases and 3 bases, with 6 bases remaining between them. CDR3 nucleotides: TGTGCCAGCAGCTGGACAGAAGAGACCCAGTACTTC. It codes for CASSWTEETQYF.

This clonotype has more than one count but fewer than ten. The V gene is TRBV4-1, the J gene TRBJ1-1; D possibly corresponds to TRBD1 (6 bases). V lost 1 base and J 10 bases, leaving 16 bases between the germline ends. CDR1 is MGHRA and CDR2 is YSYEKL in the germline V gene. The CDR3 consists of 14 residues. CDR3 DNA sequence: TGCGCCAGCAGCCAAGTAATCCCGAAGGGGGTAGCTTTCTTT. It specifies CASSQVIPKGVAFF.